Reported below is one T cell receptor beta chain. What it binds is not known. Treatment indicated: approximately 9-day PBMC culture with coronavirus spike peptide pools or control peptides (ViraFEST assay). ViraFEST stimulated the growth of antigen-specific T cells using peptide pools and subsequently profiled their TCRs by sequencing. Per-well cultures of two million PBMCs received roughly 9.3 IU/ml IL-2 and about 9.1 ug/ml peptide pools. The data were taken from a study of vaccination and CD4 T cells after COVID-19. Study details: Post-diagnosis, post-COVID samples were collected after a median approximately 100 days, ranging 35 to 161.

Cultured CD4+ T cells had their DNA profiled by the Oncomine TCR Beta short-read assay. TCRdb reprocessed the PCR reads with MiXCR, giving one entry per CDR3 protein. Among fewer than 18,000 distinct CDR3 sequences listed, 45% to 60% were seen once. V was clipped by 1 base and J by 7 bases; unmatched bases: 7. This CDR3 comprises 16 residues. The germline V gene encodes CDR1 MGHRA and CDR2 YSYEKL. V usage is TRBV4-1 and J usage is TRBJ1-1; 12 nucleotides match TRBD1. Material for sequencing was CD4+ T cells from blood, cultured in vitro. The receptor comes from a human donor who had recovered from COVID-19. CDR3 sequence reads: CASSQAGTGGAGEAFF. The CDR3 DNA reads TGCGCCAGCAGCCAAGCCGGGACAGGGGGCGCAGGTGAAGCTTTCTTT.